One and the same sample provided the 4 T cell receptor beta chains below, sequenced in a study of neurological immune-mediated disorders. TCRdb itself ran the 5' RACE reads through MiXCR, one entry per CDR3 protein. The table records 110,000 or so distinct CDR3 sequences, roughly 3.2% of them present only once. The sample taken for sequencing was PBMCs. The origin of the receptors is a woman between 25 and 40 years old with multiple sclerosis.

This clonotype has at least ten counts. J is TRBJ1-1 and V is TRBV29-1; 10 bases map to TRBD1. This CDR3 has 14 residues. Trimming took 4 bases from V and 4 from J; bases not matched to a gene: 6. The germline V gene encodes CDR1 SQVTM and CDR2 ANQGSEA. CDR3 protein: CSVADRGLGTEAFF. CDR3 DNA: TGCAGCGTTGCAGACAGGGGGCTGGGCACTGAAGCTTTCTTT. Together with reference TRBV29-1 and TRBJ1-1, the CDR3 gives the full variable domain: SAVISQKPSRDICQRGTSLTIQCQVDSQVTMMFWYRQQPGQSLTLIATANQGSEATYESGFVIDKFPISRPNLTFSTLTVSNMSPEDSSIYLCSVADRGLGTEAFFGQGTRLTVV.

This clonotype was recorded many times. The chain is built from TRBV14 and TRBJ1-1; unclear D gene. The CDR3 is 12 residues long. Germline V CDR1 and CDR2: SGHDN, FVKESK. V dropped 4 bases and J dropped 6 bases, with 9 bases sitting between them. CDR3 DNA sequence: TGTGCCAGCAGCCGGTCTAGCGCTGAAGCTTTCTTT. Translated, it gives CASSRSSAEAFF.

This clonotype was seen repeatedly, ten times or more. V is TRBV20-1 and J is TRBJ2-1; 8 nucleotides match TRBD2. The ends lost 7 bases at V and 10 bases at J; junction bases unmatched: 9. The length of the CDR3 is 12 residues. Germline CDR1 DFQATT, CDR2 SNEGSKA (reference sequence). The CDR3 bases are TGCAGTGTCTCGGGACTAGGATGGGAGCAGTTCTTC. Translation: CSVSGLGWEQFF.

The sample holds many counts of this clonotype. V usage is TRBV3-1 and J usage is TRBJ1-2, with TRBD1 identical over 8 bases. Trimming removed 2 bases from V and 5 bases from J; junction bases left unmatched: 4. From germline, CDR1 is LGHDT and CDR2 YNNKEL (reference sequence). The CDR3 is 14 amino acids. Written as DNA, the CDR3 is TGTGCCAGCAGCCAAAGGGACAGGTCTTATGGCTACACCTTC. Protein sequence: CASSQRDRSYGYTF.